These 30 T cell receptor beta chains were all obtained from the same sample, sequenced in a study of T cell changes during pregnancy in multiple sclerosis. Profiled with immunoSEQ multiplex PCR; TCRdb holds only in-frame clones, not every one. The sample consists of approximately 22,000 clones, around 89% of them appearing once. The starting material was CD4+ T cells from peripheral blood mononuclear cells, obtained in the first trimester of pregnancy. These TCRs come from a female donor in good health, enrolled as a control in a pregnancy study.

CDR3 nucleotide sequence: TGTGCCAGCGGACATAGCGGGAGAGTGGGTACGCAGTATTTT. Translating gives CASGHSGRVGTQYF. V usage is TRBV28 and J usage is TRBJ2-3; TRBD2 matches at 9 bases. CDR3 length: 14 residues. V lost 8 bases and J lost 8; bases outside the gene matches: 11. Per the germline V gene, CDR1 is MDHEN and CDR2 is SYDVKM.

The V and J genes are TRBV19 and TRBJ2-2; perhaps TRBD2 as D (6 bases). CDR1 is LNHDA, CDR2 SQIVND, per germline (reference sequence). The CDR3 has 15 residues. V dropped 3 bases and J dropped 1 base, with 9 bases sitting between them. DNA for the CDR3: TGTGCCAGTAGTATCTGGACTAAGAACACCGGGGAGCTGTTTTTT. This sequence encodes CASSIWTKNTGELFF.

This clone showed up just a few times. The chain links TRBV19 to TRBJ2-6; maybe TRBD2 (6 bases). Between the trimmed V and J ends, which lost 7 bases and 0 bases, there was a span of 22 bases. This CDR3 is 19 amino acids long. Germline V CDR1 and CDR2: LNHDA, SQIVND (reference sequence). The CDR3 DNA follows: TGTGCCAGTACCCCTTCGGCGGACTACCCTCTCTCTGGGGCCAACGTCCTGACTTTC. Protein product: CASTPSADYPLSGANVLTF.

The chain links TRBV6-1 to TRBJ1-2; no clear D. Germline values: CDR1 MNHNS, CDR2 SASEGT. V lost 8 bases, J lost 5 bases, and 15 bases lay in between. There are 13 residues in the CDR3. CDR3 residues: CASLEWVGYGYTF. As DNA, the CDR3 is TGTGCCAGCCTCGAGTGGGTCGGGTATGGCTACACCTTC.

The CDR3, as DNA: TGTGCCACCAGCAGAGGGGCTAAGGAGCTGTTTTTT. Its protein is CATSRGAKELFF. The gene calls are TRBV15 and TRBJ2-2; D gene unclear. CDR3 length: 12 amino acids. Germline loops: CDR1 LNHNV, CDR2 YYDKDF (reference sequence). Trimming stripped 1 base from V and 10 bases from J, with 7 bases between.

The V call is TRBV7-8, the J call TRBJ1-5, with a possible D match to TRBD1 (5 bases). The CDR3 spans 15 residues. V lost 5 bases, J lost 10 bases, and 21 bases lay in between. Germline V gene data show CDR1 as SGHVS and CDR2 as FQNEAQ. As DNA, the CDR3 is TGTGCCAGCAGCGGCGGGACTTTCGGTTCTGGTCCCCAGCATTTT. Protein sequence: CASSGGTFGSGPQHF. The entire variable domain, with the rest obtained from reference TRBV7-8 and TRBJ1-5, is as follows: GAGVSQSPRYKVAKRGQDVALRCDPISGHVSLFWYQQALGQGPEFLTYFQNEAQLDKSGLPSDRFFAERPEGSVSTLKIQRTQQEDSAVYLCASSGGTFGSGPQHFGDGTRLSIL.

J is TRBJ2-5 and V is TRBV7-9; 10 nucleotides agree with TRBD2. The germline V gene has CDR1 SEHNR and CDR2 FQNEAQ (reference sequence). The trim removed 3 bases at V and 14 bases at J, leaving 9 bases unmatched. This CDR3 comprises 13 residues. The chain's CDR3 is CASSLNSGGWLYF. CDR3 DNA: TGTGCCAGCAGCTTGAATAGCGGGGGGTGGCTTTACTTC.

This clone was recorded once. CDR3 sequence reads: CASSLTSGIQETQYF. The DNA for the CDR3 is TGTGCCAGCTCACTTACCTCGGGGATCCAAGAGACCCAGTACTTC. J is TRBJ2-5 and V is TRBV18, with D tentatively TRBD2 (5 bases). The CDR3 totals 15 residues. Germline V gene sequence: CDR1 KGHSH, CDR2 LQKENI. V was trimmed by 4 bases and J by 1 base, leaving 13 bases between them.

V and J are TRBV6-1 and TRBJ2-5; 9 nucleotides line up with TRBD1. V lost 4 bases to trimming and J lost 5 bases; unmatched junction nucleotides: 8. The CDR3 is 15 amino acids. Germline V gene lookup returns CDR1 MNHNS and CDR2 SASEGT. CDR3 DNA: TGTGCCAGCAGTGTAAACAGGGGGCCCTGGGAGACCCAGTACTTC. Amino acids: CASSVNRGPWETQYF.

The gene calls are TRBV7-8 and TRBJ2-5; 8 bases are a match to TRBD2. Germline values: CDR1 SGHVS, CDR2 FQNEAQ. This CDR3 has 15 amino acids. Trimming took 4 bases from V and 5 from J; bases not matched to a gene: 9. CDR3 coding DNA: TGTGCCAGCAGCTCGGGGGGGGGCATGTGGGAGACCCAGTACTTC. Its protein product is CASSSGGGMWETQYF.

The chain is built from TRBV2 and TRBJ2-1; D may be TRBD2 (6 bases). CDR1 is SNHLY and CDR2 is FYNNEI in the germline V gene. V was clipped by 4 bases and J by 9 bases, with 13 bases between them. CDR3 size: 13 residues. The CDR3 DNA sequence: TGTGCCAGCAGTGTTCAACCCGGGGGTGAGCAGTTCTTC. This codes for CASSVQPGGEQFF.

The genes are TRBV7-2 and TRBJ2-7; tentatively, D is TRBD1 (6 bases). Per the germline V gene, CDR1 is SGHTA and CDR2 is FQGNSA. Trimming took 6 bases from V and 1 from J, leaving 13 bases between them. The CDR3 runs to 14 residues. CDR3 in DNA: TGTGCCAGCAGTCGACAGGCAACTTCCTACGAGCAGTACTTC. Its protein is CASSRQATSYEQYF.

In its sample, this clone was seen a few times. The V gene is TRBV27, the J gene TRBJ2-1; the match to TRBD1 covers 8 bases. The CDR3 spans 14 residues. The junction had 3 bases not matched to a gene; V was cut back by 7 bases and J by 1 base. The V gene's germline CDR1 is MNHEY and CDR2 SMNVEV (reference sequence). Written as DNA, the CDR3 is TGTGCCAGCAAGGGACAGGCTTCCTACAATGAGCAGTTCTTC. Protein product: CASKGQASYNEQFF.

The chain joins TRBV25-1 to TRBJ2-2; TRBD1 is a possible D gene (5 bases). CDR1 is MGHDK, CDR2 SYGVNS, per germline. Trimming shortened V by 0 bases and J by 6 bases, and 20 bases separated the two germline ends. The CDR3 is 18 residues long. Here the CDR3 DNA reads TGTGCCAGCAGTGAATATCAGGCAGCCGGCTTGGGGCCCGGGGAGCTGTTTTTT. Protein sequence: CASSEYQAAGLGPGELFF.

The CDR3 loop reads CASSQVPIIRGGNTEAFF. CDR3 coding DNA: TGCGCCAGCAGCCAGGTCCCTATCATCAGAGGCGGGAACACTGAAGCTTTCTTT. V gene TRBV4-1 combines with J gene TRBJ1-1; D is undetermined. V was clipped by 3 bases and J by 1 base, with 21 bases between them. The CDR3 contains 18 residues. Germline V gene sequence: CDR1 MGHRA, CDR2 YSYEKL.

This clone came up once. The V and J genes are TRBV11-2 and TRBJ1-1, with a weak D call TRBD1 (6 bases). V gave up 6 bases and J gave up 0 bases, with 8 bases separating them. This CDR3 spans 13 amino acids. Per germline, CDR1 SGHAT and CDR2 FQNNGV. CDR3 bases: TGTGCCAGCAGAGGACAGCTGAACACTGAAGCTTTCTTT. This codes for CASRGQLNTEAFF.

The chain carries TRBV19 and TRBJ1-2, with 7 bases that match TRBD1. Per germline, CDR1 LNHDA and CDR2 SQIVND (reference sequence). This CDR3 contains 16 residues. Trimming cost V 3 bases and J 4 bases; bases outside gene matches: 11. For the CDR3, the DNA is TGTGCCAGTAGTATGGGCACAGGGGAGACTCGCTATGGCTACACCTTC. This gives the protein CASSMGTGETRYGYTF.

The chain couples TRBV6-1 to TRBJ2-2; 7 nucleotides align to TRBD2. The CDR3 covers 15 residues. Germline CDR1 MNHNS, CDR2 SASEGT. Trimming took 6 bases from V and 5 from J; bases not matched to a gene: 9. The chain's CDR3 is CASRGGLVGTGELFF. For the CDR3, the DNA is TGTGCCAGCAGGGGAGGACTAGTAGGGACCGGGGAGCTGTTTTTT.

The rearrangement links TRBV7-9 to TRBJ1-1; 7 bases map to TRBD1. This CDR3 comprises 14 residues. The germline gives CDR1 SEHNR, CDR2 FQNEAQ (reference sequence). Germline trimming cut 1 base from V and 4 bases from J; bases unmatched to any gene: 3. This CDR3 reads CASSLDRGSTEAFF. The CDR3 DNA sequence: TGTGCCAGCAGCTTAGACAGGGGTAGCACTGAAGCTTTCTTT.

The genes are TRBV7-2 and TRBJ2-7; 9 nucleotides line up with TRBD2. This CDR3 is built from 14 residues. Germline V lookup: CDR1 SGHTA, CDR2 FQGNSA. J gave up 3 bases and V 5 bases, and 5 bases lay outside the gene matches. The CDR3 protein is CASSLSGGLYEQYF. CDR3 nucleotide sequence: TGTGCCAGCAGCCTTAGCGGGGGCCTCTACGAGCAGTACTTC.

The genes are TRBV15 and TRBJ2-6; no clear D. Germline CDR1 and CDR2: LNHNV and YYDKDF (reference sequence). The ends were cut back, 1 base at V and 2 bases at J, with 3 bases in the middle. The CDR3 extends over 14 amino acids. The CDR3 bases are TGTGCCACCAGCAGAGGCGCTGGGGCCAACGTCCTGACTTTC. Its translation is CATSRGAGANVLTF.

V usage is TRBV5-1 and J usage is TRBJ1-6; D unresolved. This CDR3 contains 13 residues. Germline assignment: CDR1 SGHRS and CDR2 YFSETQ. Trimming removed 0 bases from V and 9 bases from J, with 7 bases in between. The CDR3 coding sequence is TGCGCCAGCAGCTTGGGAGGACTTTCACCCCTCCACTTT. As protein: CASSLGGLSPLHF.

The gene calls are TRBV7-2 and TRBJ1-2; D call uncertain. Trimming took off 0 bases at V and 8 bases at J, with 13 bases between the two ends. The CDR3 is 14 amino acids. The germline gives CDR1 SGHTA, CDR2 FQGNSA. The CDR3 here is CASSLAGLNRGYTF. CDR3 nucleotide sequence: TGTGCCAGCAGCTTAGCGGGCCTAAACCGAGGCTACACCTTC. The entire variable domain, with the rest obtained from reference TRBV7-2 and TRBJ1-2, is as follows: GAGVSQSPSNKVTEKGKDVELRCDPISGHTALYWYRQSLGQGLEFLIYFQGNSAPDKSGLPSDRFSAERTGGSVSTLTIQRTQQEDSAVYLCASSLAGLNRGYTFGSGTRLTVV.

The chain uses TRBV27 and TRBJ1-6, with D uncertain. The CDR3 consists of 15 residues. Trimming stripped 1 base from V and 3 bases from J, with 7 bases between. Germline-derived CDR1 and CDR2 are MNHEY and SMNVEV (reference sequence). CDR3 in DNA: TGTGCCAGCAGTTTATACAGAGACTATAATTCACCCCTCCACTTT. Translation: CASSLYRDYNSPLHF.

This chain uses TRBV5-1 with TRBJ1-4; possible D gene TRBD1, 6 bases. The V gene's germline CDR1 is SGHRS and CDR2 YFSETQ. This CDR3 has 15 amino acids. The V end was cut by 0 bases, the J end by 6 bases, with 12 bases between. Written as DNA, the CDR3 is TGCGCCAGCAGCTTGGGGCAGGGGAAACATGAAAAACTGTTTTTT. It is translated as CASSLGQGKHEKLFF. Drawing the rest from reference TRBV5-1 and TRBJ1-4, the complete variable domain is KAGVTQTPRYLIKTRGQQVTLSCSPISGHRSVSWYQQTPGQGLQFLFEYFSETQRNKGNFPGRFSGRQFSNSRSEMNVSTLELGDSALYLCASSLGQGKHEKLFFGSGTQLSVL.

This clone was counted once. The chain uses TRBV10-3 and TRBJ2-7; the match to TRBD2 covers 9 bases. CDR1 and CDR2 (germline): ENHRY, SYGVKD. The V and J ends lost 10 bases and 5 bases, in that order; junction bases with no gene match: 12. The CDR3 runs 14 residues. The CDR3 reads CATMGAGGGDEQYF. CDR3 coding DNA: TGTGCCACCATGGGAGCGGGGGGCGGTGACGAGCAGTACTTC.

V and J are TRBV30 and TRBJ2-2, with D maybe TRBD2 (6 bases). Trimming removed 5 bases at V and 5 bases at J, with 15 bases between. CDR1 is GTSNPN and CDR2 is SVGIG in the germline V gene (reference sequence). The CDR3 extends over 14 amino acids. Here the CDR3 DNA reads TGTGCCTGGCAACCGGGACTTAGGACCGGGGAGCTGTTTTTT. This codes for CAWQPGLRTGELFF.

The chain links TRBV6-4 to TRBJ2-3; no reliable D call. The V and J ends lost 2 bases and 6 bases respectively, with 9 bases between them. The CDR3 has 13 amino acids. The germline V gene encodes CDR1 MRHNA and CDR2 SNTAGT. The CDR3 coding sequence is TGTGCCAGCAGTGACCAGGCCGGCGATACGCAGTATTTT. Protein sequence: CASSDQAGDTQYF.

The V call is TRBV19, the J call TRBJ2-3; no reliable D call. V was pared by 4 bases and J by 2 bases, with 10 bases between. CDR3 length: 14 residues. Germline CDR1 is LNHDA and CDR2 is SQIVND (reference sequence). The DNA of the CDR3 is TGTGCCAGTAGTAAAGCTTTATCCACAGATACGCAGTATTTT. This encodes CASSKALSTDTQYF.

The chain recombines TRBV15 with TRBJ2-3; 8 bases are a match to TRBD2. CDR1 LNHNV and CDR2 YYDKDF come from the germline V gene (reference sequence). J was trimmed by 4 bases and V by 1 base; bases with no gene match: 13. The CDR3 length is 18 residues. The CDR3 DNA sequence: TGTGCCACCAGCAGAGTAAGGACTTCCGGGACTAGGGCAGATACGCAGTATTTT. It yields the protein CATSRVRTSGTRADTQYF. The full variable domain, completed using reference TRBV15 and TRBJ2-3, is DAMVIQNPRYQVTQFGKPVTLSCSQTLNHNVMYWYQQKSSQAPKLLFHYYDKDFNNEADTPDNFQSRRPNTSFCFLDIRSPGLGDTAMYLCATSRVRTSGTRADTQYFGPGTRLTVL.